The next 26 T cell receptor beta chains were all read from a single sample in a study of blood T cell repertoires in COVID-19. TCRdb's table, derived via immunoSEQ multiplex PCR, lists solely in-frame clones and lacks some. Altogether around 230,000 clones are present, around 89% being singletons, with the ten largest covering approximately 2.5%. Sequencing input: PBMCs or T cells enriched from blood (not recorded which). Every receptor here comes from a woman aged 40 to 55 with acute COVID-19.

The chain is built from TRBV11-2 and TRBJ1-2; a weak D match, TRBD1 (6 bases). Trimming stripped 4 bases from V and 4 bases from J, with 16 bases between. This CDR3 has 15 residues. Germline assignment: CDR1 SGHAT and CDR2 FQNNGV. The DNA for the CDR3 is TGTGCCAGCAGCTCCGGTCGAGGGGGTGGCTATGGCTACACCTTC. This codes for CASSSGRGGGYGYTF.

The chain is built from TRBV19 and TRBJ1-6; D remains ambiguous. CDR3 length: 14 residues. In germline, CDR1 is LNHDA, CDR2 SQIVND (reference sequence). Trimming took off 5 bases at V and 7 bases at J, with 12 bases between the two ends. DNA for the CDR3: TGTGCCAGTAGTGTCGGGATGACGAATTCACCCCTCCACTTT. Translated: CASSVGMTNSPLHF.

The chain combines TRBV30 with TRBJ2-7; D gene uncertain. This CDR3 has 12 amino acids. V lost 2 bases, J lost 3 bases, and 8 bases lay in between. The germline gives CDR1 GTSNPN, CDR2 SVGIG (reference sequence). In nucleotides, the CDR3 is TGTGCCTGGAGTAGAACACACTACGAGCAGTACTTC. This encodes CAWSRTHYEQYF.

This clone appeared a few times. This chain links TRBV7-9 with TRBJ2-5; possibly TRBD2 for D (6 bases). Deletions cut 5 bases from V and 3 bases from J, with 16 bases between. The CDR3 extends over 15 amino acids. CDR1 and CDR2 from the germline V gene are SEHNR and FQNEAQ (reference sequence). In DNA, the CDR3 is TGTGCCAGCAGCCTTTCGGAGGGTGTAGAAGAGACCCAGTACTTC. Translated, it gives CASSLSEGVEETQYF.

The chain's CDR3 is CASRRVAQYTGELFF. For the CDR3, the DNA is TGTGCCAGCAGGAGGGTAGCGCAATACACCGGGGAGCTGTTTTTT. V usage is TRBV6-5 and J usage is TRBJ2-2; D perhaps matches TRBD2 (5 bases). V was shortened by 6 bases and J by 3 bases, with 14 bases between the two germline ends. Germline V CDR1 and CDR2: MNHEY, SVGAGI. The CDR3 extends over 15 amino acids.

This chain joins TRBV5-1 and TRBJ1-5, with D uncertain. This CDR3 has 15 amino acids. V was cut by 0 bases and J by 3 bases, with 10 bases left in between. Germline values: CDR1 SGHRS, CDR2 YFSETQ. For the CDR3, the DNA is TGCGCCAGCAGCTTGGAAGGAGAGGTCAATCAGCCCCAGCATTTT. The encoded protein is CASSLEGEVNQPQHF.

Only one count was recorded for this clone. The genes are TRBV6-5 and TRBJ1-2; TRBD1 is a possible D gene (5 bases). Trimming cost V 7 bases and J 7 bases, with 19 bases left between them. This CDR3 contains 14 residues. Germline lookup yields CDR1 MNHEY and CDR2 SVGAGI. CDR3 sequence reads: CASILVQGRPGYTF. The CDR3 DNA reads TGTGCCAGCATCCTAGTCCAGGGAAGGCCTGGCTACACCTTC.

CDR3: CASSKSSSGGSGANVLTF. Here the CDR3 DNA reads TGTGCCAGCAGCAAATCGTCTAGCGGGGGCTCTGGGGCCAACGTCCTGACTTTC. This rearrangement joins TRBV21-1 to TRBJ2-6; TRBD2 is the table's D call, not checked against the DNA. TRBV21-1 is a pseudogene segment. The CDR3 consists of 18 residues.

The CDR3, as DNA: TGTGCCATCAGTGAAGGGGTCAACACCGGGGAGCTGTTTTTT. It translates to CAISEGVNTGELFF. The V gene is TRBV10-3, the J gene TRBJ2-2; D may be TRBD1 (5 bases). The CDR3 has 14 residues. V lost 3 bases, J lost 2 bases, and 7 bases lay in between. Germline CDR1 reads ENHRY; CDR2 reads SYGVKD.

V is TRBV19 and J is TRBJ1-3, with a weak D call TRBD1 (5 bases). The germline V gene encodes CDR1 LNHDA and CDR2 SQIVND (reference sequence). This CDR3 has 15 amino acids. Trimming took 3 bases from V and 0 from J, leaving 9 bases between them. This CDR3 reads CASSMGGVSGNTIYF. The CDR3 DNA sequence: TGTGCCAGTAGTATGGGAGGGGTCTCTGGAAACACCATATATTTT. Combining the CDR3 with reference TRBV19 and TRBJ1-3 gives the whole variable domain DGGITQSPKYLFRKEGQNVTLSCEQNLNHDAMYWYRQDPGQGLRLIYYSQIVNDFQKGDIAEGYSVSREKKESFPLTVTSAQKNPTAFYLCASSMGGVSGNTIYFGEGSWLTVV.

V is TRBV18 and J is TRBJ1-2; TRBD1 matches at 8 bases. V lost 2 bases to trimming and J lost 7 bases; unmatched junction nucleotides: 9. The V gene's germline CDR1 is KGHSH and CDR2 LQKENI. CDR3 length: 15 amino acids. The CDR3 reads CASSPSIQGELGYTF. The CDR3 DNA reads as TGTGCCAGCTCACCATCAATACAGGGGGAGCTTGGCTACACCTTC.

The V call is TRBV6-4, the J call TRBJ1-5, with 8 bases matching TRBD1. The CDR3 length is 15 residues. CDR1 and CDR2 (germline): MRHNA, SNTAGT. The V segment lost 6 bases and the J segment 4 bases; nucleotides outside the gene matches: 8. In nucleotides, the CDR3 is TGTGCCAGCAGCCCCGACAGGGGAGCAAATCAGCCCCAGCATTTT. It is translated as CASSPDRGANQPQHF.

This sequence joins TRBV18 and TRBJ1-6; weak D call: TRBD1 (6 bases). Trimming stripped 2 bases from V and 7 bases from J, with 6 bases between. The germline V gene has CDR1 KGHSH and CDR2 LQKENI. The CDR3 is 13 residues long. Written as DNA, the CDR3 is TGTGCCAGCTCACCAGACAGGAATTCACCCCTCCACTTT. This sequence encodes CASSPDRNSPLHF.

The table lists this clone with a few counts. Other DNA sequences in the sample encode the same CDR3. This rearrangement joins TRBV9 to TRBJ2-3; TRBD1 might be the D (5 bases). This CDR3 comprises 15 residues. Germline V lookup: CDR1 SGDLS, CDR2 YYNGEE. The ends were cut back, 0 bases at V and 4 bases at J, with 12 bases in the middle. The CDR3 is CASSVGGVFSDTQYF. The CDR3 bases are TGTGCCAGCAGCGTAGGGGGCGTCTTTTCAGATACGCAGTATTTT. Full variable domain (rest looked up from reference TRBV9 and TRBJ2-3): DSGVTQTPKHLITATGQRVTLRCSPRSGDLSVYWYQQSLDQGLQFLIQYYNGEERAKGNILERFSAQQFPDLHSELNLSSLELGDSALYFCASSVGGVFSDTQYFGPGTRLTVL.

The chain couples TRBV19 to TRBJ1-1; no clear D gene. CDR1 is LNHDA and CDR2 is SQIVND in the germline V gene (reference sequence). The CDR3 is 13 amino acids. V was pared by 1 base and J by 10 bases, with 13 bases between. The CDR3 coding sequence is TGTGCCAGTAGTATAGGACATAAGCCCGGAGCTTTCTTT. It yields the protein CASSIGHKPGAFF.

Written as DNA, the CDR3 is TGTGCCAGCACCGGGGGAGACAGAATGAACACTGAAGCTTTCTTT. Amino acids: CASTGGDRMNTEAFF. The chain carries TRBV2 and TRBJ1-1; D might be TRBD1 (5 bases). CDR1 is SNHLY, CDR2 FYNNEI, per germline. The CDR3 is made up of 15 amino acids. With 7 bases removed from V and 0 bases from J, the gap between germline ends came to 15 bases.

This chain connects TRBV24-1 to TRBJ1-5; perhaps TRBD1 as D (5 bases). This CDR3 is built from 15 residues. The germline V and J ends were trimmed by 4 bases and 3 bases, with 12 bases remaining between them. Per the germline V gene, CDR1 is KGHDR and CDR2 is SFDVKD. CDR3 nucleotides: TGTGCCACCAGTGAAGACAGCTCCTTCAATCAGCCCCAGCATTTT. As protein: CATSEDSSFNQPQHF.

This clone was detected only a few times. The chain has TRBV6-2 or TRBV6-3 and TRBJ2-7; TRBD1 is a possible D gene (5 bases). CDR1 is MNHEY, CDR2 SVGEGT, per germline. The CDR3 runs to 15 residues. The V gene lost 2 bases and the J gene lost 2 bases, with 13 bases spanning the gap. In nucleotides, the CDR3 is TGTGCCAGCAGTTACGGACCTCCCAGGGCCTACGAGCAGTACTTC. This sequence encodes CASSYGPPRAYEQYF.

In DNA, the CDR3 is TGTGCCAGCAGTTTAACATCGGCAGGGGGCTACGAGCAGTACTTC. Its translation is CASSLTSAGGYEQYF. This sequence joins TRBV27 and TRBJ2-7; 7 bases are shared with TRBD1. CDR3 length: 15 residues. V trimming: 2 bases; J trimming: 3 bases; junction bases outside the gene matches: 7. Per the germline V gene, CDR1 is MNHEY and CDR2 is SMNVEV (reference sequence).

This chain joins TRBV27 and TRBJ2-2; TRBD2 aligns across 8 bases. J was trimmed by 4 bases and V by 3 bases; bases with no gene match: 7. The CDR3 runs to 16 residues. Germline V gene lookup returns CDR1 MNHEY and CDR2 SMNVEV (reference sequence). The DNA of the CDR3 is TGTGCCAGCAGTTTTTTCGGGAGGGCCGGCACCGGGGAGCTGTTTTTT. The encoded protein is CASSFFGRAGTGELFF.

The sample holds a few counts of this clone. The chain recombines TRBV6-2 or TRBV6-3 with TRBJ1-2, with TRBD1 as a possible D gene (6 bases). V lost 4 bases to trimming and J lost 4 bases, with 13 bases between them. The CDR3 extends over 14 amino acids. From germline, CDR1 is MNHEY and CDR2 SVGEGT. The CDR3 bases are TGTGCCAGCAGTTCTCCAGGGGCGGTCTATGGCTACACCTTC. Translation: CASSSPGAVYGYTF.

This clone was detected once. The rearrangement joins TRBV13 to TRBJ2-7; 8 bases are shared with TRBD1. Germline trimming cut 3 bases from V and 9 bases from J; bases unmatched to any gene: 10. The CDR3 has 14 amino acids. The germline CDR1 and CDR2 sequences are PRHDT and FYEKMQ (reference sequence). CDR3 DNA: TGTGCCAGCAGCTTGGGACAGGCCATCCAAGGGCAGTACTTC. Translating it yields CASSLGQAIQGQYF.

As DNA, the CDR3 is TGTGCCAGCAGCGACGGGGGACAGGGGTTCGAGCAGTACGTC. Translated, it gives CASSDGGQGFEQYV. This rearrangement joins TRBV21-1 to TRBJ2-7; the DNA was not used to check the table's D call, TRBD1. TRBV21-1 is a recognized pseudogene. The CDR3 length is 14 residues.

This clone was detected only a few times. The chain carries TRBV19 and TRBJ1-5, with D perhaps TRBD1 (6 bases). CDR1 and CDR2 from the germline V gene are LNHDA and SQIVND (reference sequence). The V gene lost 5 bases and the J gene lost 6 bases, with 11 bases spanning the gap. The CDR3 is 13 amino acids. The CDR3 protein is CASSVGAGQPQHF. The CDR3 DNA reads TGTGCCAGTAGTGTGGGGGCGGGTCAGCCCCAGCATTTT.

This clone was recorded a few times. V is TRBV7-8 and J is TRBJ1-2; possibly TRBD1 for D (5 bases). This CDR3 contains 14 residues. V lost 5 bases, J lost 4 bases, and 14 bases lay in between. Germline CDR1 reads SGHVS; CDR2 reads FQNEAQ. CDR3 DNA sequence: TGTGCCAGCAGCCCACGCGGGGGAAGCTATGGCTACACCTTC. Translation: CASSPRGGSYGYTF.

This clone was counted only a few times. This chain joins TRBV3-1 (or the pseudogene TRBV3-2) and TRBJ1-5, with D possibly being TRBD1 (5 bases). From germline, CDR1 is LGHDT and CDR2 YNNKEL (reference sequence). The CDR3 loop spans 17 amino acids. Between the trimmed V and J ends, which lost 0 bases and 4 bases, there was a span of 16 bases. The CDR3 reads CASSQDPAGQGNQPQHF. The CDR3 bases are TGTGCCAGCAGCCAAGATCCCGCAGGGCAGGGTAATCAGCCCCAGCATTTT.